Listed here is a single T cell receptor (beta chain). This CDR3 is 14 amino acids long. Germline CDR1 and CDR2: MNHEY and SMNVEV (reference sequence). V lost 2 bases and J 5 bases, leaving 12 bases between the germline ends. The sample originates from a study of blood T cell repertoires in COVID-19. Per the study methods: Reference gene primer amplification gave estimated nucleated cell counts. Method: immunoSEQ multiplex PCR; TCRdb's copy keeps in-frame clones and lacks some. Clonal size and the V and J genes are those of that table, whereas D and trimming came from the DNA. Of approximately 49,000 clones listed, approximately 85% are singletons.

The sample consisted of peripheral blood. The TCR sequence derives from a human donor with acute or convalescent COVID-19. The donor label of this sample is uncertain. The J gene is TRBJ1-1, the V gene TRBV27, with unresolved D. CDR3 sequence: CASSLAARGTEAFF. The CDR3 bases are TGTGCCAGCAGTTTAGCTGCCCGAGGGACTGAAGCTTTCTTT.